One sample yielded the 5 T cell receptor beta chains listed below, sequenced in a study of CD8+ T cells in alopecia areata (dated by TCRdb to the late 2010s). Explained via the paper, the time point label denotes: baseline before oral tofacitinib. Preparation of the library involved the immunoSEQ multiplex PCR assay. For TCR sequencing, RNA was extracted from every sample and reverse transcribed into cDNA to serve as template. TCRdb's version of the immuneACCESS table is confined to in-frame rearrangements and falls short of the full clone set. An unresolved V gene accounts for under half of the shortfall where checked; the remainder is of unknown origin. Across this sample there are about 130,000 clones, with roughly 62% seen only once. Roughly 6.5% of the sample is held by the ten biggest clonotypes. The sequencing used CD4+ T cells sorted from blood, collected at week 0. The receptors come from a human donor with alopecia areata.

The genes are TRBV11-2 and TRBJ2-7; the match to TRBD2 covers 11 bases. The CDR3 is 15 amino acids. J was trimmed by 7 bases and V by 1 base; bases with no gene match: 6. The germline CDR1 and CDR2 sequences are SGHAT and FQNNGV. This chain's CDR3 is CASSLGTSGGFEQYF. The CDR3 nucleotides are TGTGCCAGCAGCTTAGGAACTAGCGGGGGATTTGAGCAGTACTTC.

The gene calls are TRBV7-2 and TRBJ1-2; 11 bases fit TRBD1. This CDR3 contains 15 residues. The germline V gene encodes CDR1 SGHTA and CDR2 FQGNSA. J gave up 2 bases and V 3 bases, and 2 bases lay outside the gene matches. The CDR3, as DNA: TGTGCCAGCAGCTTGGGACAGGGGGAAAACTATGGCTACACCTTC. Translation gives CASSLGQGENYGYTF.

CDR3 in amino acids: CASSESGGIETQYF. CDR3 DNA: TGTGCCAGCAGTGAATCCGGGGGGATTGAGACCCAGTACTTC. The chain combines TRBV25-1 with TRBJ2-5; 7 bases are a match to TRBD2. The CDR3 has 14 residues. The germline V gene encodes CDR1 MGHDK and CDR2 SYGVNS. J was trimmed by 5 bases and V by 1 base; bases with no gene match: 4.

Only a few counts were recorded for this clone. The chain recombines TRBV2 with TRBJ2-3; 10 bases align to TRBD2. This CDR3 has 14 residues. Germline lookup yields CDR1 SNHLY and CDR2 FYNNEI. V dropped 5 bases and J dropped 2; count of bases not matched to a gene: 1. CDR3 coding DNA: TGTGCCAGCAGTCTAGCGGGGGACACAGATACGCAGTATTTT. It encodes CASSLAGDTDTQYF.

The V call is TRBV7-9, the J call TRBJ2-5; D is unresolved. Between the trimmed V and J ends, which lost 10 bases and 1 base, there was a span of 13 bases. This CDR3 spans 13 amino acids. Germline CDR1 and CDR2: SEHNR and FQNEAQ (reference sequence). The CDR3 region has the DNA TGTGCCACCCGGAGTGAGAGCCAAGAGACCCAGTACTTC. Protein product: CATRSESQETQYF.